This T cell receptor (beta chain) was observed in a study of blood T cells in healthy people across ages. For this clonotype: One end of the junction varies from germline; a read error may be responsible.

The germline V gene encodes CDR1 MDHEN and CDR2 SYDVKM. The CDR3 runs 15 residues. A second PCR of about 7 to 12 cycles used a sample-barcoded 5' primer and a J-beta primer mix. TCRdb reprocessed the 5' RACE reads via MiXCR and lists one record per CDR3 protein. The table shows around 1,500,000 distinct CDR3 sequences, with approximately 30% occurring only once. Sequencing input: blood. The origin of this receptor is a woman aged 30 to 39 in good health. V usage is TRBV28 and J usage is TRBJ1-5; TRBD1 is a possible D gene (6 bases). The CDR3: CASSGTGRGNQPQHF. The CDR3 region has the DNA TGTGCCAGCAGTGGTACAGGGAGAGGCAACCAGCCCCAGCATTTT.